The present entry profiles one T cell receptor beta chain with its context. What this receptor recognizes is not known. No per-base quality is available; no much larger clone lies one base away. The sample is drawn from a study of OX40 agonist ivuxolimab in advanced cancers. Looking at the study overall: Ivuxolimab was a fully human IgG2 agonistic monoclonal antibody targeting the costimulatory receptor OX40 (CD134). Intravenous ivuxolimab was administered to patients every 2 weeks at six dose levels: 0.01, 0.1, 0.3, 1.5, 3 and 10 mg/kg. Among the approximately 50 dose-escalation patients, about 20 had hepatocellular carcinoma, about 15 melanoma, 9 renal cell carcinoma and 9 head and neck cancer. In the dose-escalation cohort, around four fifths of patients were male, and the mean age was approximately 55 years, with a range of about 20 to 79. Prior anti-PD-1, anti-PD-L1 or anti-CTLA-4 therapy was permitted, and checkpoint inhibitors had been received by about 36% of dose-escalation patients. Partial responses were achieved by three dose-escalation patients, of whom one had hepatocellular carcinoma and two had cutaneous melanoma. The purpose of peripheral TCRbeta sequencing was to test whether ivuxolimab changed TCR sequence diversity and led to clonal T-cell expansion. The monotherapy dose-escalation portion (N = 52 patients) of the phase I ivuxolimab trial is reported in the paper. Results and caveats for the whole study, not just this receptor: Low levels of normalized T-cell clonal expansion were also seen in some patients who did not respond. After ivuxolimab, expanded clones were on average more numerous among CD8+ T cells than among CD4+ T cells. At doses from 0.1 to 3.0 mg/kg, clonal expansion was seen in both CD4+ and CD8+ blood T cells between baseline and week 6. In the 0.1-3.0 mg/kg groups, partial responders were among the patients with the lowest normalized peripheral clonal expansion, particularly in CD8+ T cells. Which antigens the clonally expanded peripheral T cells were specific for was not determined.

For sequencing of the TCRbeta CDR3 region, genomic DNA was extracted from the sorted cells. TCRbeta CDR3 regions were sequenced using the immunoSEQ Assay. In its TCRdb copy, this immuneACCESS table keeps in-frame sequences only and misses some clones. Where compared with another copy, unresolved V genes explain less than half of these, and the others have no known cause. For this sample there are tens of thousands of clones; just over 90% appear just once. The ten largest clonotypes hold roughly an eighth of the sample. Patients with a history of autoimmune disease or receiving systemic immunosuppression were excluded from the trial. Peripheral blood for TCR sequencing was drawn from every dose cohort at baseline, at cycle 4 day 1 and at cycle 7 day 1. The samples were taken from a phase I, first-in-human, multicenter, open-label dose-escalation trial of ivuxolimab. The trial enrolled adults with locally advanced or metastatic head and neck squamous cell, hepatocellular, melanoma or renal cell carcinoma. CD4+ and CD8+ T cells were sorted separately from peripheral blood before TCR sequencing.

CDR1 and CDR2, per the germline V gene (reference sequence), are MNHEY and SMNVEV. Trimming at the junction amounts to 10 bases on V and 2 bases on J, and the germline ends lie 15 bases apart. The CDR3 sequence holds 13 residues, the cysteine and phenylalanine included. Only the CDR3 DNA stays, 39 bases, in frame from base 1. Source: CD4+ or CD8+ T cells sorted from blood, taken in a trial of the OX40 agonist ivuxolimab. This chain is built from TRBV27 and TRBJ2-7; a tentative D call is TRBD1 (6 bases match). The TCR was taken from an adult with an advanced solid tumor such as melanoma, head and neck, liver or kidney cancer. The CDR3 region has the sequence CATSADRTYEQYF. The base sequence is TGTGCCACTTCGGCGGACAGAACCTACGAGCAGTACTTC.